Following are 29 T cell receptor beta chains from one sample sequenced in a study of CD8 T cells in Susac syndrome (dated 2019 in TCRdb). The library was prepared using the immunoSEQ multiplex PCR assay. RNA was extracted using the RNeasy kit, and about 0.45 to 1 ug of the RNA was reverse transcribed with random hexamers. TCRdb ran its own pipeline on the public reads, namely fastp trimming at Q25 and MiXCR clone calling, and kept in-frame beta chains. For every CDR3 protein sequence, its rows merge into one entry that carries the most common genes and DNA. This sample has tens of thousands of distinct CDR3 sequences in its table, and 75% to 95% of those were observed once. Less than 0.6% of the sample comes from the top ten. The sequenced material came from CD8+ T cells from PBMCs. The receptors stem from a human donor with multiple sclerosis.

The V call is TRBV10-3, the J call TRBJ2-1; 7 bases are a match to TRBD2. The V segment lost 0 bases and the J segment 3 bases; nucleotides outside the gene matches: 5. The CDR3 has 16 residues. CDR1 ENHRY and CDR2 SYGVKD come from the germline V gene. CDR3 amino acids: CAISESWEGRYNEQFF. CDR3 DNA: TGTGCCATCAGTGAGTCGTGGGAGGGCCGCTACAATGAGCAGTTCTTC.

The V gene is TRBV12-3 or TRBV12-4, the J gene TRBJ1-5; D is ambiguous. V shed 4 bases and J shed 0 bases, with 7 bases lying between them. This CDR3 has 14 residues. CDR3 in amino acids: CASSSSYSNQPQHF. The CDR3 DNA reads as TGTGCCAGCAGTTCCAGCTATAGCAATCAGCCCCAGCATTTT.

This rearrangement joins TRBV4-1 to TRBJ2-3; weak D call: TRBD2 (5 bases). The CDR3 runs 17 residues. V lost 1 base, J lost 2 bases, and 16 bases lay in between. The germline V gene encodes CDR1 MGHRA and CDR2 YSYEKL. CDR3 in DNA: TGCGCCAGCAGCCAAGTCGAATTGGACGGGGACACAGATACGCAGTATTTT. Translating it yields CASSQVELDGDTDTQYF.

The gene calls are TRBV19 and TRBJ2-1; TRBD2 aligns across 10 bases. Germline V gene data show CDR1 as LNHDA and CDR2 as SQIVND (reference sequence). V was pared by 2 bases and J by 0 bases, with 4 bases of the junction left unmatched. The CDR3 loop spans 17 amino acids. Here the CDR3 reads CASSILAGGFSYNEQFF. The CDR3 coding sequence is TGTGCCAGTAGTATATTAGCGGGGGGTTTCTCCTACAATGAGCAGTTCTTC.

This sequence joins TRBV29-1 and TRBJ2-7, with 8 bases that match TRBD2. Germline trimming cut 0 bases from V and 6 bases from J; bases unmatched to any gene: 16. CDR3 size: 17 residues. Germline CDR1 reads SQVTM; CDR2 reads ANQGSEA. CDR3 bases: TGCAGCGTTGAAGACCCCCGGGGGGGAGGCGCCTTCGTCGAGCAGTACTTC. As protein: CSVEDPRGGGAFVEQYF.

This chain connects TRBV20-1 to TRBJ1-3, with TRBD1 matching 9 bases. V gave up 6 bases and J gave up 4 bases; unmatched junction bases: 4. The CDR3 has 13 amino acids. Looked up from germline, CDR1 is DFQATT and CDR2 is SNEGSKA (reference sequence). CDR3 protein: CSALTGGGNTIYF. CDR3 nucleotide sequence: TGCAGTGCCCTGACAGGGGGGGGAAACACCATATATTTT.

The rearrangement uses TRBV20-1 and TRBJ2-7; D remains unclear. The CDR3 is made up of 14 amino acids. V lost 1 base to trimming and J lost 4 bases, with 14 bases between them. Germline V gene data show CDR1 as DFQATT and CDR2 as SNEGSKA (reference sequence). The CDR3 bases are TGCAGTGCTAGAGCCGAAGTGGAAGGGTACGAGCAGTACTTC. It yields the protein CSARAEVEGYEQYF.

The rearrangement uses TRBV19 and TRBJ2-1, with 14 bases matching TRBD2. The V and J ends lost 8 bases and 1 base, in that order; junction bases with no gene match: 4. The CDR3 is 16 residues long. CDR1 and CDR2 from the germline V gene are LNHDA and SQIVND (reference sequence). CDR3 bases: TGTGCCAGTGGGGGACTAGCGGGGGTATCCTACAATGAGCAGTTCTTC. Its protein product is CASGGLAGVSYNEQFF.

The rearrangement links TRBV11-2 to TRBJ2-7; no clear D. V was clipped by 6 bases and J by 6 bases, with 9 bases between them. This CDR3 has 11 residues. Germline V gives CDR1 SGHAT, CDR2 FQNNGV. CDR3 coding DNA: TGTGCCAGCAGAGGAGCCGCCGAGCAGTACTTC. This sequence encodes CASRGAAEQYF.

The J gene is TRBJ1-2, the V gene TRBV28; D not certain. The germline V and J ends were trimmed by 1 base and 0 bases, with 9 bases remaining between them. Germline CDR1 is MDHEN and CDR2 is SYDVKM. This CDR3 comprises 15 residues. CDR3 amino acids: CASSLFWGTNYGYTF. CDR3 in DNA: TGTGCCAGCAGTTTATTCTGGGGAACTAACTATGGCTACACCTTC.

This chain uses TRBV28 with TRBJ2-7; 7 positions agree with TRBD2. Per the germline V gene, CDR1 is MDHEN and CDR2 is SYDVKM. The CDR3 extends over 15 amino acids. Trimming at V came to 3 bases and at J to 3 bases, leaving 8 bases not matched to a gene. Written as DNA, the CDR3 is TGTGCCAGCAGTTTTTACGGCGGGAGAGACTACGAGCAGTACTTC. Translation gives CASSFYGGRDYEQYF.

The chain employs TRBV19 and TRBJ1-5; 9 bases match TRBD1. CDR3 length: 18 residues. Germline V gene sequence: CDR1 LNHDA, CDR2 SQIVND (reference sequence). V lost 2 bases to trimming and J lost 2 bases; unmatched junction nucleotides: 10. The CDR3 protein is CASSIFPPDRGGNQPQHF. The CDR3 DNA reads as TGTGCCAGTAGTATATTCCCCCCGGACAGGGGAGGCAATCAGCCCCAGCATTTT.

The chain uses TRBV5-1 and TRBJ2-2; D tentatively reads TRBD1 or TRBD2 (5 bases each). Germline V gene data show CDR1 as SGHRS and CDR2 as YFSETQ. This CDR3 is 12 amino acids long. V was clipped by 5 bases and J by 5 bases, with 7 bases between them. The CDR3 protein is CASRRGTGELFF. The CDR3 nucleotides are TGCGCCAGCAGGAGGGGAACCGGGGAGCTGTTTTTT.

The chain carries TRBV19 and TRBJ1-1, with D perhaps TRBD1 (5 bases). Germline V gene data show CDR1 as LNHDA and CDR2 as SQIVND (reference sequence). The CDR3 covers 14 residues. V gave up 11 bases and J gave up 1 base, with 17 bases separating them. The DNA of the CDR3 is TGTGCCTCCCAAGGCCTGGGGGGGAACACTGAAGCTTTCTTT. Its protein is CASQGLGGNTEAFF.

The V call is TRBV4-3, the J call TRBJ1-5; 7 nucleotides agree with TRBD1. V lost 2 bases, J lost 2 bases, and 12 bases stayed unmatched. CDR1 and CDR2 from the germline V gene are LGHNA and YSLEER. This CDR3 spans 18 amino acids. CDR3 nucleotides: TGCGCCAGCAGCCAACATTACAGGGGAGGTGGAGGCAATCAGCCCCAGCATTTT. This gives the protein CASSQHYRGGGGNQPQHF.

The genes are TRBV9 and TRBJ1-2, with 10 bases fitting TRBD1. CDR3 length equals 16 residues. V shed 0 bases and J 4 bases; nucleotides not matched to a gene: 6. The V gene's germline CDR1 is SGDLS and CDR2 YYNGEE. This chain's CDR3 is CASSVDGTGVSYGYTF. CDR3 DNA sequence: TGTGCCAGCAGCGTAGACGGGACAGGGGTCTCCTATGGCTACACCTTC.

V usage is TRBV20-1 and J usage is TRBJ2-7; 12 nucleotides agree with TRBD1. The CDR3 has 15 residues. Trimming at V came to 2 bases and at J to 7 bases, leaving 9 bases not matched to a gene. In germline, CDR1 is DFQATT, CDR2 SNEGSKA (reference sequence). The CDR3 sequence: CSARFLGTGGWEQYF. As DNA, the CDR3 is TGCAGTGCTAGATTCCTCGGGACAGGGGGCTGGGAGCAGTACTTC.

The chain joins TRBV2 to TRBJ2-1, with a possible D match to TRBD2 (9 bases). V lost 10 bases and J lost 5, with 27 bases in between. CDR1 SNHLY and CDR2 FYNNEI come from the germline V gene. This CDR3 spans 17 amino acids. The CDR3 here is CATLRTGIRLADNEQFF. In DNA form, the CDR3 reads TGTGCCACCCTCAGGACAGGGATCAGACTAGCGGACAATGAGCAGTTCTTC.

This chain joins TRBV2 and TRBJ2-1, with a weak D call TRBD2 (6 bases). The germline gives CDR1 SNHLY, CDR2 FYNNEI. The CDR3 loop spans 13 amino acids. The V end lost 8 bases, the J end lost 8 bases, and 16 bases lay between the germline ends. The CDR3 reads CASGAGLEDEQFF. The CDR3 nucleotides are TGTGCCAGCGGGGCGGGGTTGGAGGATGAGCAGTTCTTC.

This clonotype has just a few counts. This chain joins TRBV6-5 and TRBJ2-1; the D is unclear. V lost 0 bases to trimming and J lost 5 bases, with 5 bases between them. Germline V lookup: CDR1 MNHEY, CDR2 SVGAGI. CDR3 length equals 13 residues. The CDR3 sequence is CASSYSRHNEQFF. The CDR3 DNA is TGTGCCAGCAGTTACTCACGCCACAATGAGCAGTTCTTC.

The genes are TRBV6-2 or TRBV6-3 and TRBJ1-5; a possible D gene is TRBD1 (6 bases). The V and J ends lost 2 bases and 5 bases respectively, with 13 bases between them. The CDR3 has 15 amino acids. CDR1 MNHEY and CDR2 SVGEGT come from the germline V gene. Here the CDR3 DNA reads TGTGCCAGCAGTTACGGGCAGGGGCCGTATCAGCCCCAGCATTTT. Translation gives CASSYGQGPYQPQHF.

A single count supports this clonotype. The chain couples TRBV19 to TRBJ2-1; D uncertain. The V gene lost 6 bases and the J gene lost 0 bases, with 9 bases spanning the gap. Germline V CDR1 and CDR2: LNHDA, SQIVND (reference sequence). CDR3 length equals 14 residues. The CDR3 spells CASRGHPSYNEQFF. The CDR3 DNA sequence: TGTGCCAGTAGAGGTCACCCCTCCTACAATGAGCAGTTCTTC.

The rearrangement uses TRBV5-4 and TRBJ1-1; TRBD1 agrees at 7 bases. The V segment lost 0 bases and the J segment 7 bases; nucleotides outside the gene matches: 9. CDR3 size: 15 residues. Germline loops: CDR1 SGHNT, CDR2 YYREEE (reference sequence). In DNA, the CDR3 is TGTGCCAGCAGCTTGGGTGGGACAGAGATAGTTGAAGCTTTCTTT. Encoded protein: CASSLGGTEIVEAFF.

This sequence joins TRBV20-1 and TRBJ2-3; 9 bases map to TRBD2. V was clipped by 6 bases and J by 5 bases; unmatched bases: 15. CDR1 and CDR2 (germline): DFQATT, SNEGSKA (reference sequence). The CDR3 has 16 amino acids. The CDR3 loop is CSAVSPSGNSRDTQYF. The CDR3 coding sequence is TGCAGTGCAGTCTCCCCTAGCGGGAATTCGAGAGATACGCAGTATTTT.

The V and J genes are TRBV2 and TRBJ2-1; D gene unclear. Trimming shortened V by 1 base and J by 7 bases, and 8 bases separated the two germline ends. CDR1 and CDR2 (germline): SNHLY, FYNNEI. The CDR3 length is 13 residues. CDR3 nucleotide sequence: TGTGCCAGCAGTGAAGTAAACAGAAATGAGCAGTTCTTC. This gives the protein CASSEVNRNEQFF.

The chain is built from TRBV11-2 and TRBJ1-2, with D unclear. The V and J ends lost 1 base and 1 base respectively, with 4 bases between them. The CDR3 has 13 amino acids. Germline values: CDR1 SGHAT, CDR2 FQNNGV. CDR3: CASSLALNYGYTF. The CDR3 bases are TGTGCCAGCAGCTTAGCCCTTAACTATGGCTACACCTTC.

The CDR3 loop is CAWSVNNWDTQYF. The CDR3 region has the DNA TGTGCCTGGAGTGTAAATAATTGGGATACGCAGTATTTT. This chain uses TRBV30 with TRBJ2-3; D not certain. The ends were cut back, 0 bases at V and 6 bases at J, with 10 bases in the middle. This CDR3 has 13 amino acids. CDR1 and CDR2 from the germline V gene are GTSNPN and SVGIG (reference sequence).

The CDR3 spells CASRDGSGEKLFF. Written as DNA, the CDR3 is TGTGCCAGCAGAGACGGATCGGGTGAAAAACTGTTTTTT. The gene calls are TRBV7-6 and TRBJ1-4; D not certain. V dropped 6 bases and J dropped 7 bases, with 12 bases sitting between them. Germline V CDR1 and CDR2: SGHVS, FNYEAQ. This CDR3 region has 13 residues.

The J gene is TRBJ1-1, the V gene TRBV20-1; no clear D gene. The V gene lost 1 base and the J gene lost 3 bases, with 9 bases spanning the gap. The CDR3 is 13 residues long. The germline V gene encodes CDR1 DFQATT and CDR2 SNEGSKA (reference sequence). Here the CDR3 DNA reads TGCAGTGCTAGAGGCTGGGCCCACACTGAAGCTTTCTTT. It codes for CSARGWAHTEAFF.